Following are 23 T cell receptor beta chains from one sample sequenced in a study of T cell responses to AZD1222 COVID-19 vaccine (dated by TCRdb to about 2021). Libraries were constructed by the immunoSEQ multiplex PCR assay. TCRdb retrieved this table from immuneACCESS and kept in-frame rearrangements only. Not all clones are present; in checked studies, unresolved V genes account for under half, and no reason is known for the remainder. This sample comprises approximately 84,000 clones, 70% to 90% of them detected only once. Of the sample, about 9.4% is held by the ten largest clones. Explained via the paper, the time point label denotes: about 28 days (+/-7) after the second vaccine dose. This specimen was peripheral blood, taken 28 days after the second AZD1222 dose. The receptors shown here come from an adult who received the AZD1222 COVID-19 vaccine.

This clone appeared a single time. This chain links TRBV6-6 with TRBJ2-7, with 8 bases fitting TRBD1. J was trimmed by 4 bases and V by 6 bases; bases with no gene match: 8. Germline CDR1 reads MNHNY; CDR2 reads SVGAGI (reference sequence). This CDR3 is 14 amino acids long. This chain's CDR3 is CASRLRQGRYEQYF. The CDR3 DNA follows: TGTGCCAGCAGATTGAGACAGGGGAGGTACGAGCAGTACTTC.

The chain recombines TRBV29-1 with TRBJ2-2, with TRBD1 matching 8 bases. Germline V gives CDR1 SQVTM, CDR2 ANQGSEA. The CDR3 is 12 amino acids. J gave up 7 bases and V 7 bases, and 5 bases lay outside the gene matches. The CDR3 loop reads CSGTGGGGELFF. For the CDR3, the DNA is TGCAGCGGCACAGGGGGTGGCGGGGAGCTGTTTTTT.

V is TRBV15 and J is TRBJ1-5; D possibly corresponds to TRBD1 (5 bases). Trimming stripped 0 bases from V and 0 bases from J, with 18 bases between. CDR1 is LNHNV and CDR2 is YYDKDF in the germline V gene (reference sequence). CDR3 length: 19 amino acids. The CDR3 reads CATSRDKGKTVYSNQPQHF. CDR3 sequence (DNA): TGTGCCACCAGCAGAGATAAAGGGAAGACAGTTTATAGCAATCAGCCCCAGCATTTT. The full variable domain, its missing parts supplied by reference TRBV15 and TRBJ1-5, is DAMVIQNPRYQVTQFGKPVTLSCSQTLNHNVMYWYQQKSSQAPKLLFHYYDKDFNNEADTPDNFQSRRPNTSFCFLDIRSPGLGDTAMYLCATSRDKGKTVYSNQPQHFGDGTRLSIL.

The chain recombines TRBV6-5 with TRBJ2-3; D unresolved. The CDR3 length is 15 residues. With 5 bases removed from V and 0 bases from J, the gap between germline ends came to 12 bases. CDR1 is MNHEY and CDR2 is SVGAGI in the germline V gene. DNA for the CDR3: TGTGCCAGCAGTCCCACTGGTCGTAGCACAGATACGCAGTATTTT. Protein product: CASSPTGRSTDTQYF.

This clone was seen a single time. This rearrangement joins TRBV30 to TRBJ2-7, with 9 bases matching TRBD1. CDR3 size: 14 residues. Losses at the gene ends were 1 base for V and 6 bases for J; bases not matched to a gene: 7. Germline CDR1 GTSNPN, CDR2 SVGIG (reference sequence). This chain's CDR3 is CAWSAGTGLLEQYF. The CDR3 DNA reads TGTGCCTGGAGTGCCGGGACAGGGCTCCTCGAGCAGTACTTC.

This rearrangement joins TRBV9 to TRBJ1-6, with 9 bases fitting TRBD1. The J segment lost 9 bases and the V segment lost 7 bases, leaving 8 bases of the junction unmatched. The germline CDR1 and CDR2 sequences are SGDLS and YYNGEE. This CDR3 region has 14 residues. The CDR3, as DNA: TGTGCCAGCGCGCCGACAGGGGGTGTTTCACCCCTCCACTTT. Protein sequence: CASAPTGGVSPLHF.

This clone was seen a few times. The chain is built from TRBV12-3 or TRBV12-4 and TRBJ1-2, with TRBD1 matching over 9 bases. The length of the CDR3 is 11 residues. V lost 5 bases to trimming and J lost 8 bases; unmatched junction nucleotides: 0. CDR3 DNA: TGTGCCAGCAGTGACAGGGGGGGCTACACCTTC. Amino acids: CASSDRGGYTF.

The chain is built from TRBV2 and TRBJ1-1; unclear D gene. Between the trimmed V and J ends, which lost 11 bases and 8 bases, there was a span of 15 bases. The CDR3 sequence is 11 residues long. CDR1 is SNHLY, CDR2 FYNNEI, per germline. CDR3 coding DNA: TGTGCCGGAAAAGTTGAGCGAGAAGCTTTCTTT. It is translated as CAGKVEREAFF.

CDR3 residues: CASRLEWRSTGELFF. The CDR3 region has the DNA TGTGCCAGCAGACTAGAGTGGAGAAGCACCGGGGAGCTGTTTTTT. The chain links TRBV7-2 to TRBJ2-2; tentative D call: TRBD2 (5 bases). The CDR3 is 15 residues long. In germline, CDR1 is SGHTA, CDR2 FQGNSA. Trimming took 6 bases from V and 4 from J, leaving 15 bases between them.

This rearrangement joins TRBV25-1 to TRBJ2-1, with D maybe TRBD1 (6 bases). The ends were cut back, 1 base at V and 8 bases at J, with 12 bases in the middle. CDR1 is MGHDK, CDR2 SYGVNS, per germline. The CDR3 runs to 14 residues. Here the CDR3 DNA reads TGTGCCAGCAGTGAATTTGGGGGCAGGTATGAGCAGTTCTTC. Its translation is CASSEFGGRYEQFF. Full variable domain (rest looked up from reference TRBV25-1 and TRBJ2-1): EADIYQTPRYLVIGTGKKITLECSQTMGHDKMYWYQQDPGMELHLIHYSYGVNSTEKGDLSSESTVSRIRTEHFPLTLESARPSHTSQYLCASSEFGGRYEQFFGPGTRLTVL.

This clone has a handful of counts. This sequence joins TRBV6-1 and TRBJ1-1; the D gene is possibly TRBD1 (6 bases). CDR3 length: 13 amino acids. Germline CDR1 and CDR2: MNHNS and SASEGT. Trimming pared 3 bases from V and 5 bases from J, leaving 10 bases between. CDR3 protein: CASSDGRGTEAFF. Written as DNA, the CDR3 is TGTGCCAGCAGTGATGGAAGGGGGACTGAAGCTTTCTTT.

About this clone: Given the absence of the conserved phenylalanine or tryptophan at the CDR3 end, a read error is likely. The DNA is left out, because the CDR3 cannot be placed on it with certainty; the CDR3 is given as TCRdb lists it. The chain uses TRBV24-1 and TRBJ2-7; TRBD2, the table's D call, was not compared with the DNA. From its first to its last residue, the CDR3 has 8 amino acids. The germline gives CDR1 KGHDR, CDR2 SFDVKD. This CDR3 reads CARRGPRR.

The chain couples TRBV11-2 to TRBJ2-7; weak D call: TRBD2 (6 bases). The CDR3 extends over 11 amino acids. CDR1 is SGHAT and CDR2 is FQNNGV in the germline V gene. Trimming cost V 4 bases and J 7 bases, with 8 bases left between them. The CDR3 DNA is TGTGCCAGCAGCTCAGGACTAGAGCAGTACTTC. This gives the protein CASSSGLEQYF. Full variable domain (missing parts from reference TRBV11-2 and TRBJ2-7): EAGVAQSPRYKIIEKRQSVAFWCNPISGHATLYWYQQILGQGPKLLIQFQNNGVVDDSQLPKDRFSAERLKGVDSTLKIQPAKLEDSAVYLCASSSGLEQYFGPGTRLTVT.

This clone was observed a few times. The chain has TRBV10-2 and TRBJ1-1, with no clear D. Germline V CDR1 and CDR2: WSHSY, SAAADI. The CDR3 totals 11 residues. The germline V and J ends were trimmed by 6 bases and 7 bases, with 9 bases remaining between them. The CDR3 is CASSDLYEAFF. The DNA of the CDR3 is TGCGCCAGCAGCGACCTGTATGAAGCTTTCTTT.

This clone was counted between two and nine times. This chain links TRBV25-1 with TRBJ1-4; 7 nucleotides line up with TRBD1. V was clipped by 6 bases and J by 3 bases; unmatched bases: 1. Germline values: CDR1 MGHDK, CDR2 SYGVNS. The length of the CDR3 is 13 residues. CDR3 residues: CASRGQSNEKLFF. The CDR3 DNA follows: TGTGCCAGCAGGGGACAGTCTAATGAAAAACTGTTTTTT.

V usage is TRBV5-4 and J usage is TRBJ2-3, with a weak D call TRBD1 (6 bases). This CDR3 region has 15 residues. With 2 bases removed from V and 2 bases from J, the gap between germline ends came to 12 bases. CDR1 and CDR2 (germline): SGHNT, YYREEE (reference sequence). The CDR3 loop is CASSLAQGFTDTQYF. The CDR3 DNA reads as TGTGCCAGCAGCTTAGCACAGGGATTCACAGATACGCAGTATTTT.

The chain uses TRBV5-1 and TRBJ2-5; the D is unclear. V was cut by 5 bases and J by 2 bases, with 4 bases left in between. CDR3 length: 11 amino acids. Germline-derived CDR1 and CDR2 are SGHRS and YFSETQ. CDR3 loop: CASREQETQYF. CDR3 DNA sequence: TGCGCCAGCAGGGAACAAGAGACCCAGTACTTC.

The chain is built from TRBV5-4 and TRBJ1-5; tentative D call: TRBD1 (5 bases). Trimming shortened V by 5 bases and J by 2 bases, and 14 bases separated the two germline ends. This CDR3 has 15 residues. CDR1 and CDR2 (germline): SGHNT, YYREEE (reference sequence). Written as DNA, the CDR3 is TGTGCCAGCAGTACCGGGGGTGTGGGCAATCAGCCCCAGCATTTT. Translating gives CASSTGGVGNQPQHF.

V usage is TRBV9 and J usage is TRBJ1-5; D gene uncertain. The V gene lost 4 bases and the J gene lost 4 bases, with 15 bases spanning the gap. The CDR3 sequence is 15 residues long. Germline V gene sequence: CDR1 SGDLS, CDR2 YYNGEE. The CDR3 sequence: CASSFASGDNQPQHF. The CDR3 nucleotides read TGTGCCAGCAGCTTCGCCTCGGGCGATAATCAGCCCCAGCATTTT.

The V gene is TRBV7-9, the J gene TRBJ1-4; TRBD1 agrees at 7 bases. J lost 6 bases, V lost 6 bases, and 10 bases had no gene match. The germline gives CDR1 SEHNR, CDR2 FQNEAQ (reference sequence). The CDR3 is 15 residues long. CDR3 in amino acids: CASRRAPGQHEKLFF. CDR3 coding DNA: TGTGCCAGCAGACGGGCCCCGGGACAGCATGAAAAACTGTTTTTT.

The chain employs TRBV28 and TRBJ2-3, with 9 bases aligning to TRBD2. Trimming removed 2 bases from V and 4 bases from J; junction bases left unmatched: 19. Germline V gene sequence: CDR1 MDHEN, CDR2 SYDVKM. The CDR3 is 20 amino acids. This chain's CDR3 is CASSLGGGWGIAGEPDTQYF. DNA for the CDR3: TGTGCCAGCAGTTTAGGCGGGGGCTGGGGAATAGCGGGGGAACCAGATACGCAGTATTTT.

This chain uses TRBV7-9 with TRBJ1-6; no definite D call. V lost 7 bases and J lost 6, with 16 bases in between. CDR3 length: 15 amino acids. Germline CDR1 is SEHNR and CDR2 is FQNEAQ (reference sequence). The chain's CDR3 is CASNPFPAFNSPLHF. CDR3 DNA sequence: TGTGCCAGCAACCCCTTCCCAGCCTTTAATTCACCCCTCCACTTT.

The J gene is TRBJ1-4, the V gene TRBV10-3, with D unresolved. The CDR3 has 12 amino acids. V lost 4 bases and J lost 4, with 4 bases in between. Per germline, CDR1 ENHRY and CDR2 SYGVKD. As DNA, the CDR3 is TGTGCCATCAGTGCCATTAATGAAAAACTGTTTTTT. Translation gives CAISAINEKLFF.